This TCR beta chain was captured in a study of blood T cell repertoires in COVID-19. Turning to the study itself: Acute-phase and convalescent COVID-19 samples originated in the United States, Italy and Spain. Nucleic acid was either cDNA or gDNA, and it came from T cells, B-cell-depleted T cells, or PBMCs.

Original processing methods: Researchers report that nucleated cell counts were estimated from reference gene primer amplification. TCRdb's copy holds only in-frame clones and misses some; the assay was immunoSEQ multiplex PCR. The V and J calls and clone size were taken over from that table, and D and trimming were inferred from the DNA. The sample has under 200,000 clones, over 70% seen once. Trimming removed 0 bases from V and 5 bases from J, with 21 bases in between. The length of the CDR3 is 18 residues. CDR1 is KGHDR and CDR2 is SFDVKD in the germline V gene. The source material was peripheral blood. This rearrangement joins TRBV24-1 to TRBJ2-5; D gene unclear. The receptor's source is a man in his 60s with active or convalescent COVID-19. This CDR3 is CATSDLVVDLAVLETQYF. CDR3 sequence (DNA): TGTGCCACCAGTGATTTGGTTGTTGACCTGGCGGTTTTGGAGACCCAGTACTTC.